Shown below are 19 T cell receptor beta chains from a single sample sequenced in a study of blood T cell repertoires in COVID-19. Profiling relied on immunoSEQ multiplex PCR, and the TCRdb table lists in-frame clones only, not all of them. The table shows under 150,000 clones, with around 85% occurring only once. Sequencing was done on a sample of peripheral blood. The receptors stem from a human donor in a cohort sampled during active COVID-19.

The rearrangement links TRBV6-6 to TRBJ2-7, with 9 bases that match TRBD1. CDR1 is MNHNY and CDR2 is SVGAGI in the germline V gene (reference sequence). This CDR3 is 14 amino acids long. Trimming took 10 bases from V and 4 from J; bases not matched to a gene: 11. CDR3 DNA sequence: TGTGCCACCAAAGAACAGGGGGCCATGTACGAGCAGTACTTC. Protein product: CATKEQGAMYEQYF.

The chain combines TRBV3-1 (or the pseudogene TRBV3-2) with TRBJ2-1; tentatively, D is TRBD2 (5 bases). This CDR3 region has 17 residues. The germline V gene has CDR1 LGHDT and CDR2 YNNKEL (reference sequence). V was shortened by 4 bases and J by 0 bases, with 16 bases between the two germline ends. The CDR3 coding sequence is TGTGCCAGCAGCCTCCCGCCGGGGTTAAGCTCCTACAATGAGCAGTTCTTC. It translates to CASSLPPGLSSYNEQFF.

The CDR3 reads CASSLGQGAANNSPLHF. The CDR3 DNA reads TGTGCCAGCAGCCTCGGACAGGGGGCGGCCAACAATTCACCCCTCCACTTT. The gene calls are TRBV9 and TRBJ1-6; the match to TRBD1 covers 11 bases. J gave up 7 bases and V 4 bases, and 10 bases lay outside the gene matches. This CDR3 is built from 17 residues. Germline-derived CDR1 and CDR2 are SGDLS and YYNGEE.

CDR3 sequence: CASSQVGGETQYF. In DNA, the CDR3 is TGCGCCAGCAGCCAAGTCGGGGGGGAGACCCAGTACTTC. The genes are TRBV4-1 and TRBJ2-5; 7 bases fit TRBD2. This CDR3 region has 13 residues. Per the germline V gene, CDR1 is MGHRA and CDR2 is YSYEKL. V gave up 1 base and J gave up 5 bases; unmatched junction bases: 1.

The chain links TRBV11-2 to TRBJ2-6; tentatively, D is TRBD2 (6 bases). Germline V gene data show CDR1 as SGHAT and CDR2 as FQNNGV. The germline V and J ends were trimmed by 8 bases and 2 bases, with 13 bases remaining between them. The CDR3 sequence is 15 residues long. This chain's CDR3 is CASRTGGTGANVLTF. The CDR3 coding sequence is TGTGCCAGCCGTACCGGGGGTACTGGGGCCAACGTCCTGACTTTC.

The CDR3 protein is CASSPLAGGQIQETQYF. DNA of the CDR3: TGTGCCAGCTCACCTCTAGCGGGGGGGCAAATTCAAGAGACCCAGTACTTC. V is TRBV18 and J is TRBJ2-5; 12 nucleotides align to TRBD2. CDR1 and CDR2 (germline): KGHSH, LQKENI. The length of the CDR3 is 17 residues. V shed 3 bases, J shed 2 bases, and the junction held 7 bases outside the gene matches.

This clone was detected only a few times. V is TRBV3-1 (or the pseudogene TRBV3-2) and J is TRBJ2-7, with 8 bases identical to TRBD1. V gave up 5 bases and J gave up 3 bases; unmatched junction bases: 3. The length of the CDR3 is 13 residues. Germline V gene lookup returns CDR1 LGHDT and CDR2 YNNKEL (reference sequence). CDR3 region: CASSATGVYEQYF. CDR3 in DNA: TGTGCCAGCAGCGCGACAGGGGTCTACGAGCAGTACTTC.

The rearrangement uses TRBV9 and TRBJ2-1, with a weak D call TRBD1 (6 bases). The CDR3 runs to 17 residues. The germline V gene has CDR1 SGDLS and CDR2 YYNGEE. With 0 bases removed from V and 2 bases from J, the gap between germline ends came to 15 bases. CDR3 nucleotide sequence: TGTGCCAGCAGCGTAGAATCCGGGACACCCACCTACAATGAGCAGTTCTTC. It translates to CASSVESGTPTYNEQFF.

The chain carries TRBV19 and TRBJ1-5; D remains unclear. The CDR3 length is 17 residues. Trimming took 3 bases from V and 1 from J, leaving 16 bases between them. Germline V lookup: CDR1 LNHDA, CDR2 SQIVND (reference sequence). CDR3 sequence (DNA): TGTGCCAGTAGTATCAGCAGGATTGAGCTAAGCAATCAGCCCCAGCATTTT. Residues: CASSISRIELSNQPQHF.

The sample holds one count of this clone. The gene calls are TRBV30 and TRBJ1-1; no clear D gene. CDR1 is GTSNPN and CDR2 is SVGIG in the germline V gene (reference sequence). The CDR3 spans 15 residues. Trimming removed 5 bases from V and 0 bases from J, with 16 bases in between. The CDR3 DNA is TGTGCCTGGGGTTTCCCAATCGGAGTGAACACTGAAGCTTTCTTT. It codes for CAWGFPIGVNTEAFF.

CDR3 sequence: CASSDTRTTGELFF. CDR3 DNA sequence: TGTGCCAGCAGTGACACTAGGACGACCGGGGAGCTGTTTTTT. The rearrangement links TRBV2 to TRBJ2-2; tentatively, D is TRBD2 (5 bases). Trimming left V 3 bases short and J 5 bases short, with 10 bases between. Germline CDR1 reads SNHLY; CDR2 reads FYNNEI. The CDR3 has 14 amino acids.

The chain carries TRBV4-1 and TRBJ2-3; no clear D. V lost 2 bases to trimming and J lost 2 bases, with 20 bases between them. CDR1 and CDR2 (germline): MGHRA, YSYEKL. The CDR3 length is 18 residues. The CDR3 bases are TGCGCCAGCAGCCAAAGGTTCAGAGACCGAGGATTCACAGATACGCAGTATTTT. This codes for CASSQRFRDRGFTDTQYF.

The gene calls are TRBV7-2 and TRBJ1-1, with 7 positions matching TRBD1. Germline lookup yields CDR1 SGHTA and CDR2 FQGNSA. The J segment lost 4 bases and the V segment lost 5 bases, leaving 4 bases of the junction unmatched. This CDR3 comprises 13 residues. This CDR3 reads CASSNSGGTEAFF. The CDR3 DNA reads as TGTGCCAGCAGCAATTCAGGGGGCACTGAAGCTTTCTTT.

This CDR3 is CASSQDSTSGTANTGELFF. DNA for the CDR3: TGCGCCAGCAGCCAAGATTCGACTAGCGGGACAGCGAACACCGGGGAGCTGTTTTTT. The chain uses TRBV4-3 and TRBJ2-2; the match to TRBD2 covers 11 bases. CDR3 length: 19 amino acids. Germline V CDR1 and CDR2: LGHNA, YSLEER. Losses at the gene ends were 0 bases for V and 0 bases for J; bases not matched to a gene: 6.

This chain uses TRBV15 with TRBJ1-2; the match to TRBD1 covers 9 bases. The CDR3 has 15 residues. Trimming removed 0 bases from V and 4 bases from J; junction bases left unmatched: 3. The germline V gene encodes CDR1 LNHNV and CDR2 YYDKDF (reference sequence). The CDR3 DNA reads as TGTGCCACCAGCAGAGACCCACAGGGGGCCTATGGCTACACCTTC. It specifies CATSRDPQGAYGYTF.

The genes are TRBV9 and TRBJ2-1, with 15 bases lining up with TRBD2. The CDR3 length is 16 residues. After removal of 3 bases from V and 6 bases from J, the junction contained 4 bases not matched to a gene. Per the germline V gene, CDR1 is SGDLS and CDR2 is YYNGEE. This chain's CDR3 is CASSGWTSGRANEQFF. CDR3 nucleotide sequence: TGTGCCAGCAGCGGGTGGACTAGCGGGAGGGCCAATGAGCAGTTCTTC.

The J gene is TRBJ1-1, the V gene TRBV13; TRBD1 matches 9 bases. With V trimmed by 5 bases and J by 11 bases, 21 bases remained unmatched. This CDR3 has 17 amino acids. Germline values: CDR1 PRHDT, CDR2 FYEKMQ (reference sequence). The CDR3 nucleotides are TGTGCCAGCAGCATGGCGTGGACAGGGGCTTCCTCGGGTGGGGCTTTCTTT. Protein product: CASSMAWTGASSGGAFF.

This chain joins TRBV12-3 or TRBV12-4 and TRBJ1-1; D not resolved. CDR3 length: 12 amino acids. V lost 3 bases, J lost 1 base, and 3 bases lay in between. CDR3 loop: CASSFRNTEAFF. Written as DNA, the CDR3 is TGTGCCAGCAGTTTCAGGAACACTGAAGCTTTCTTT.

The CDR3 loop reads CASSLYPRYGYTF. CDR3 nucleotide sequence: TGTGCCAGCAGCTTATATCCTAGATATGGCTACACCTTC. The chain has TRBV7-2 and TRBJ1-2, with D unclear. The CDR3 has 13 residues. The V gene's germline CDR1 is SGHTA and CDR2 FQGNSA. The ends were cut back, 2 bases at V and 5 bases at J, with 9 bases in the middle.